This T cell receptor (beta chain) emerged from a study of radiotherapy plus CTLA-4 blockade in lung cancer. Looking at the study overall: An objective response was seen in 15% to 20% of patients, and disease control in 25% to 40%.

Notes on the study in general: Radiotherapy with ipilimumab was followed by blood expansion of tumor-derived clones. Dynamics of early blood T cell clones, together with interferon-beta, were reportedly the best predictors of response.

Produced via immunoSEQ multiplex PCR; TCRdb's table is partial and in-frame only. The table has tens of thousands of clones, over 80% seen once. A word on this clone: Its specificity is unknown.

CDR1 and CDR2 (germline): MDHEN, SYDVKM. This CDR3 is built from 15 residues. J was trimmed by 4 bases and V by 2 bases; bases with no gene match: 5. Focal radiation and CTLA-4 blockade (ipilimumab) were tested in chemo-refractory metastatic non-small-cell lung cancer patients. The sequence derives from a human donor with non-small cell lung cancer who had stable disease on radiotherapy plus ipilimumab. The sample was peripheral blood, taken from a patient treated with radiotherapy plus ipilimumab. The rearrangement links TRBV28 to TRBJ2-5; 9 nucleotides agree with TRBD2. Here the CDR3 reads CASSLMLAGIETQYF. CDR3 bases: TGTGCCAGCAGTTTAATGCTAGCGGGAATAGAGACCCAGTACTTC.